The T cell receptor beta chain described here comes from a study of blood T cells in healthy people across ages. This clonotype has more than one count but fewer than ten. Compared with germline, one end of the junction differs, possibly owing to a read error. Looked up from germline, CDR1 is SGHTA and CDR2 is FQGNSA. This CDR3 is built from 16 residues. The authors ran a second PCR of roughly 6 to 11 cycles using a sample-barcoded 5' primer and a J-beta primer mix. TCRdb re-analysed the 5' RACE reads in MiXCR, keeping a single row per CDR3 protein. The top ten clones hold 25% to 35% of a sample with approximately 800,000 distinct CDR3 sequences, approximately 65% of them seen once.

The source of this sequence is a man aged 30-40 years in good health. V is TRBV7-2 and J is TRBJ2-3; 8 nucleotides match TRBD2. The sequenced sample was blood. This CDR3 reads CASSPQSRGGTDTQYF. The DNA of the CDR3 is TGTGCCAGCAGCCCACAGAGCCGGGGGGGCACGGATACGCAGTATTTT. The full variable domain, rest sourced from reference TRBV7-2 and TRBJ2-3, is GAGVSQSPSNKVTEKGKDVELRCDPISGHTALYWYRQSLGQGLEFLIYFQGNSAPDKSGLPSDRFSAERTGGSVSTLTIQRTQQEDSAVYLCASSPQSRGGTDTQYFGPGTRLTVL.